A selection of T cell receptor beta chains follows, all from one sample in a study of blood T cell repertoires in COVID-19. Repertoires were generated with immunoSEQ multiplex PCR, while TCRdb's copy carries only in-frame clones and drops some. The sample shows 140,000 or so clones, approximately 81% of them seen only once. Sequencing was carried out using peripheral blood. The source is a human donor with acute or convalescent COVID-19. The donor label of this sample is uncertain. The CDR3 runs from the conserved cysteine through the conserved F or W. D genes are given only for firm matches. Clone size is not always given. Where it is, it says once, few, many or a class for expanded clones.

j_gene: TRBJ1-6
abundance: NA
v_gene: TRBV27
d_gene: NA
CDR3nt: TGTGCCAGCAGTTTGTGGACAGATAATTCACCCCTCCACTTT
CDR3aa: CASSLWTDNSPLHF

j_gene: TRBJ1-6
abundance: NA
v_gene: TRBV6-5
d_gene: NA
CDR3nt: TGTGCCAGCAGTTTGACGGAGAATTCACCCCTCCACTTT
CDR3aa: CASSLTENSPLHF

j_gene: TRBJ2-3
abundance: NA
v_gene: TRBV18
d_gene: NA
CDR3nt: TGTGCCAGCTCACCCGTCGCGGGCACAGATACGCAGTATTTT
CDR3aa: CASSPVAGTDTQYF

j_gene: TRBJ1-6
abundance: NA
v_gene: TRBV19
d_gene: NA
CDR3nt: TGTGCCAGTAGTAATTTCTGGGAGTCAGAGATGAATTCACCCCTCCACTTT
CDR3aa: CASSNFWESEMNSPLHF

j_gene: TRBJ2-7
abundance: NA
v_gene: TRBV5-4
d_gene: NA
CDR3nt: TGTGCCAGCAGCTTTGACTCTACCGAGCAGTACTTC
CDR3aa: CASSFDSTEQYF

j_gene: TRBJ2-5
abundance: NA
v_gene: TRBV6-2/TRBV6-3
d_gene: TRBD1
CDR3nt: TGTGCCAGCAGTTACTCTCAGACAGGGCAAGAGACCCAGTACTTC
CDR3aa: CASSYSQTGQETQYF

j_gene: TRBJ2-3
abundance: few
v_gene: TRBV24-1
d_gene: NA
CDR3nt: TGTGCCACCAGTGATCAGGGTTATGGAGCAGATACGCAGTATTTT
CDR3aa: CATSDQGYGADTQYF

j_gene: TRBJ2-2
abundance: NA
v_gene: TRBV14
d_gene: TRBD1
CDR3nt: TGTGCCAGCAGCCAGGGACAGGCCAACACCGGGGAGCTGTTTTTT
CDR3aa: CASSQGQANTGELFF

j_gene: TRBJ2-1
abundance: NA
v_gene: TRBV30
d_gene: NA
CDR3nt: TGTGCCTGGGTTAGGGCTAGCGCCTACAATGAGCAGTTCTTC
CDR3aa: CAWVRASAYNEQFF

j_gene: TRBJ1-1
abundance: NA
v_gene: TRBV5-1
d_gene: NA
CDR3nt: TGCGCCAGCAGCCCTGGAGGCGGACTGAACACTGAAGCTTTCTTT
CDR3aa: CASSPGGGLNTEAFF

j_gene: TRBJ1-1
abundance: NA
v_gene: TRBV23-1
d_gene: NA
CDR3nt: TGCGCCAGCAGTCAAAACGACAAAGATGAAGCTTTCTTT
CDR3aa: CASSQNDKDEAFF

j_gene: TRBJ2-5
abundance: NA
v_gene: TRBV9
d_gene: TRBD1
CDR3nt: TGTGCCAGCAGCGTTTCGACAGGGGGACAAGAGACCCAGTACTTC
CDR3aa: CASSVSTGGQETQYF

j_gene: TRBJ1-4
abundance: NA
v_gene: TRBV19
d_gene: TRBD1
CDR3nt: TGTGCCACCATGCAGGGGGCAGCTAATGAAAAACTGTTTTTT
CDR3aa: CATMQGAANEKLFF

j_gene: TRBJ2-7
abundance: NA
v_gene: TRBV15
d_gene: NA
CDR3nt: TGTGCCACCAGCAGAGCGAGATCAGGGGCCCTCTCCTACGAGCAGTACTTC
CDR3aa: CATSRARSGALSYEQYF

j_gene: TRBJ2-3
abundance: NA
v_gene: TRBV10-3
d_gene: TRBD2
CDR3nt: TGTGCCATCAGTGAGCCTCCACTAGCGGGGGGGGCCACAGATACGCAGTATTTT
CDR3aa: CAISEPPLAGGATDTQYF

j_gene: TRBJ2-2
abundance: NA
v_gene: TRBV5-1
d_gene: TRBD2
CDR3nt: TGCGCCAGCAGCTTGTTCTTAACTAGCGGGAGTCCCGACACCGGGGAGCTGTTTTTT
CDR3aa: CASSLFLTSGSPDTGELFF

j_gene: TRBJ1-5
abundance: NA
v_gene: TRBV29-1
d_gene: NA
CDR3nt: TGCAGCGTCTTACTAGACAGGCCGGACTTTAGCAATCAGCCCCAGCATTTT
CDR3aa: CSVLLDRPDFSNQPQHF

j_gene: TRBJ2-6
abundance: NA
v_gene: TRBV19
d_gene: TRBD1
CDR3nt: TGTGCCAGTAGTATAACAGGGGACACGGCCAACGTCCTGACTTTC
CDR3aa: CASSITGDTANVLTF

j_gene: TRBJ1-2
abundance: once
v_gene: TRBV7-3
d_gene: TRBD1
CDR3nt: TGTGCCAGCAGCCAAAGGACAGGGGATGGCTACACCTTC
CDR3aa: CASSQRTGDGYTF

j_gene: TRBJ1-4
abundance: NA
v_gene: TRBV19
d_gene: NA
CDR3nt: TGTGCCAGTAACTCTCAGGGGAATAATGAAAAACTGTTTTTT
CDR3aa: CASNSQGNNEKLFF

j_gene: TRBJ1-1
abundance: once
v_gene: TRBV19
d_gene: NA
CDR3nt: TGTGCCAGTAGTAGATACACCAACACTGAAGCTTTCTTT
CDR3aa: CASSRYTNTEAFF

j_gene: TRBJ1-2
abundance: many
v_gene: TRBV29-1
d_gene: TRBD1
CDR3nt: TGCAGCGTTATCGGGGGACAGGGGAAAAGTGGCTATGGCTACACCTTC
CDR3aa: CSVIGGQGKSGYGYTF

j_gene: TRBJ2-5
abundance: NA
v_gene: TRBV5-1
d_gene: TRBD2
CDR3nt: TGCGCCAGCAGCTTGGTAGCGGGAGCAGCAGAGACCCAGTACTTC
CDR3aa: CASSLVAGAAETQYF

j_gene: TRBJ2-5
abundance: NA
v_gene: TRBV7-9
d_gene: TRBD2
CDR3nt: TGTGCCAGCAGCTCCGCACTAGCGGGAGGGCCGGAGACCCAGTACTTC
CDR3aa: CASSSALAGGPETQYF

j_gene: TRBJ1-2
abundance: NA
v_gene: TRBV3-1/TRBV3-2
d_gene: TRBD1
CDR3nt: TGTGCCAGCAGCCAGGGGCAGACAGGGTCGGGCTATGGCTACACCTTC
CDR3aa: CASSQGQTGSGYGYTF

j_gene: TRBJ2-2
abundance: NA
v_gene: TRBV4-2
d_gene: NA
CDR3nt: TGTGCCAGCAGCCAAGACGAGGGAACCGGGGAGCTGTTTTTT
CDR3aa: CASSQDEGTGELFF

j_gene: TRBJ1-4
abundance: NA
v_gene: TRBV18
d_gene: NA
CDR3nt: TGTGCCAGCTCACCACCGGGGGGAAATGATGAAAAACTGTTTTTT
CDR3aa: CASSPPGGNDEKLFF

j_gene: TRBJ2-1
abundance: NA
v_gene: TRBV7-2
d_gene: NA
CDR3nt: TGTGCCAGCAGCTTAGTGGGTAGCGGTAACCACAATGAGCAGTTCTTC
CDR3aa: CASSLVGSGNHNEQFF

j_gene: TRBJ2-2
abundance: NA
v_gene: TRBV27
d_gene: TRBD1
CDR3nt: TGTGCCAGCAGTTTAACACAGGGGTTCACCGGGGAGCTGTTTTTT
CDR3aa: CASSLTQGFTGELFF

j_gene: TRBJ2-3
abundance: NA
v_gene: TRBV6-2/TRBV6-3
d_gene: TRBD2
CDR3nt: TGTGCCAGCAGTACCCACGGGAGCGGGAACCGGAGGCCCTATACGCAGTATTTT
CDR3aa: CASSTHGSGNRRPYTQYF

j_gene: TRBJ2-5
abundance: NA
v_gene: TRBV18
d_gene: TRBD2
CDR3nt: TGTGCCAGCTCACCTCAGGGTAGCGGGAGTTTTGAGACCCAGTACTTC
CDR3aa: CASSPQGSGSFETQYF

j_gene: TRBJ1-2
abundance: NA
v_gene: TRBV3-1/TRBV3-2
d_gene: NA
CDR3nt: TGTGCCAGCAGCCAAGGATTGACAGACCCATATGGCTACACCTTC
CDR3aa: CASSQGLTDPYGYTF

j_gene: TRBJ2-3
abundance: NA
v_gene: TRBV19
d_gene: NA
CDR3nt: TGTGCCAGTAAAGAGGACAGCCACAGGGATACGCAGTATTTT
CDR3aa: CASKEDSHRDTQYF

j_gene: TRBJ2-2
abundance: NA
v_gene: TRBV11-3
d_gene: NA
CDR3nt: TGTGCCAGCAGCCCAAGAACGACAGGGAACACCGGGGAGCTGTTTTTT
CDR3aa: CASSPRTTGNTGELFF

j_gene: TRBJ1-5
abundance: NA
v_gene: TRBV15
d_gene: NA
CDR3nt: TGTGCCACCAGCAGAGAAGGTGTCGGGGCCCAGCATTTT
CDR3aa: CATSREGVGAQHF

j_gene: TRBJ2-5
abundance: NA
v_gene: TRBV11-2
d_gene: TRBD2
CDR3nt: TGTGCCAGCAGCGAAGGACTAGCGGGGGGGACCCAAGAGACCCAGTACTTC
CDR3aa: CASSEGLAGGTQETQYF

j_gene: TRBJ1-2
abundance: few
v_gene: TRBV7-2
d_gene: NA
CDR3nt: TGTGCCAGCACCCTAGACGGGACACCCAATGGCTACACCTTC
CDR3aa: CASTLDGTPNGYTF

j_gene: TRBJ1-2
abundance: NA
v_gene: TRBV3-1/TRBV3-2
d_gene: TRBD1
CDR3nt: TGTGCCACCCTGGGGGACAGCAACTATGGCTACACCTTC
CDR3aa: CATLGDSNYGYTF

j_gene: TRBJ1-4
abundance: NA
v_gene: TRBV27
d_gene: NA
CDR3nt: TGTGCCAGCAGTTTCCCCAGGTTTAATGAAAAACTGTTTTTT
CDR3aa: CASSFPRFNEKLFF

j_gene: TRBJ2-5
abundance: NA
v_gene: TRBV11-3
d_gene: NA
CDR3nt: TGTGCCAGCAGCTTAGGGCGGTACCAAGAGACCCAGTACTTC
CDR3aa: CASSLGRYQETQYF

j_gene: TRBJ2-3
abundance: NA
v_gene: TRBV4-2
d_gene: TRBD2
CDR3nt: TGTGCCAGCAGCCCAGCGGGAGGGCCAGCGGCAATAAACACAGATACGCAGTATTTT
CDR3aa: CASSPAGGPAAINTDTQYF

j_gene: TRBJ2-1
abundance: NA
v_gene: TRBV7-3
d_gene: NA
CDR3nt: TGTGCCAGCAGCACCAGGATGGGTCAGGAGCAGTTCTTC
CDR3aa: CASSTRMGQEQFF

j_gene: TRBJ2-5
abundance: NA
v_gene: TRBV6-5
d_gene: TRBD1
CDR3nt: TGTGCCAGCAGTCGAGGAACAGGGGTCGGAGAGACCCAGTACTTC
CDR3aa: CASSRGTGVGETQYF

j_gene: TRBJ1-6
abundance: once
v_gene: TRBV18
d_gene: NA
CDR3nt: TGTGCCAGCTCACCAGTGGCCCTTGATTCACCCCTCCACTTT
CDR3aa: CASSPVALDSPLHF

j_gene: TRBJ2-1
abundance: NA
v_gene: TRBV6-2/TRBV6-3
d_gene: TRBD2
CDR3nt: TGTGCCAGCAGTTACTTCCTAGCGGGGGGGATTAGGGAGCAGTTCTTC
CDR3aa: CASSYFLAGGIREQFF

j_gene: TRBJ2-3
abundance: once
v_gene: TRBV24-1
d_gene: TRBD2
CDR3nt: TGTGCCACCAGTGGTCTAGCGGGGGTGACAGATACGCAGTATTTT
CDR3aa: CATSGLAGVTDTQYF

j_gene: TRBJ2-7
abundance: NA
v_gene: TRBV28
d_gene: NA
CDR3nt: TGTGCCAGCTTGCGAAGCTCCTACGAGCAGTACTTC
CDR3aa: CASLRSSYEQYF

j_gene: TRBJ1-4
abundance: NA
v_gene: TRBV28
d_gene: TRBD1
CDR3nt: TGTGCCAGCGGCTCAGGGGGCGCGGATCGTGAAAAACTGTTTTTT
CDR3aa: CASGSGGADREKLFF

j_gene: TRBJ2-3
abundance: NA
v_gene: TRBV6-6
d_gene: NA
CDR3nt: TGTGCCAGCAGCGTGTCGAGCGGTAGCACAGATACGCAGTATTTT
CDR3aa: CASSVSSGSTDTQYF

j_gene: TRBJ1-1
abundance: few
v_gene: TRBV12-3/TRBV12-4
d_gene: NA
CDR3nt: TGTGCCAGCAGTTTGGAGAGGAACACTGAAGCTTTCTTT
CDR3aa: CASSLERNTEAFF

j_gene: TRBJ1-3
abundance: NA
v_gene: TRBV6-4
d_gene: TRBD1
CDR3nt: TGTGCCAGCAGTGTTAGAAAGGGACAGGTGTGTGGAAACACCATATATTTT
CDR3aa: CASSVRKGQVCGNTIYF

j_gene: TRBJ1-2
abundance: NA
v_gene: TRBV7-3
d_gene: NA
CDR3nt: TGTGCCAGCAGCTTAGAGGGAGACGGTCCGGGCTACACCTTC
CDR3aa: CASSLEGDGPGYTF

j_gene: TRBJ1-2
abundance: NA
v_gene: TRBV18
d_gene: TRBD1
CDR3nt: TGTGCCAGCTCACCACTGGGGACAGGGAGTAACTATGGCTACACCTTC
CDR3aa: CASSPLGTGSNYGYTF

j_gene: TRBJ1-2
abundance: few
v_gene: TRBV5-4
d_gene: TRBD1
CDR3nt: TGTGCCAGCAGGACTTACAGGGGTGAGAACTATGGCTACACCTTC
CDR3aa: CASRTYRGENYGYTF

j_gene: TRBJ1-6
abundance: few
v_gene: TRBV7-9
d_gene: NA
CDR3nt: TGTGCCAGCAGCCCATGGTCCGCGGAGGATTCACCCCTCCACTTT
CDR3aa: CASSPWSAEDSPLHF